This section outlines one T cell receptor beta chain sequence together with its context. Its antigen remains unidentified. The same CDR3 can be traced to other DNA sequences in this sample. Naive CD8 cells were CD45RO-negative, positively selected for CCR7, excluding terminally differentiated effector memory CD45RA+ cells. Germline CDR1 reads SGHAT; CDR2 reads FQNNGV. Trimming took 3 bases from V and 7 from J; bases not matched to a gene: 1. The CDR3 spans 15 residues. The test was conducted at deep level. In the original processing: Because ImmunoSEQ provided only junction sequences with no quality scores, the filtering differed. Method: immunoSEQ multiplex PCR; TCRdb's copy keeps in-frame clones and lacks some. That table furnishes V, J and clone size, whereas the DNA furnished D and trimming. The data show under 2,000,000 clones, about 95% seen once. The data were taken from a study of shared clonotypes between healthy human individuals.

Findings of the study overall: A few donors shared about 5% of their naive CD4 clonotypes.

The rearrangement links TRBV11-2 to TRBJ2-1; 15 bases agree with TRBD2. The TCR was taken from a man younger than 30 in good health. Material for sequencing was naive CD8+ T cells sorted from blood. The CDR3 nucleotides read TGTGCCAGCAGCTTCGGACTAGCGGGAGGGAATGAGCAGTTCTTC. Its protein product is CASSFGLAGGNEQFF. Combining the CDR3 with reference TRBV11-2 and TRBJ2-1 gives the whole variable domain EAGVAQSPRYKIIEKRQSVAFWCNPISGHATLYWYQQILGQGPKLLIQFQNNGVVDDSQLPKDRFSAERLKGVDSTLKIQPAKLEDSAVYLCASSFGLAGGNEQFFGPGTRLTVL.